The entry below gives a single T cell receptor beta chain sequence along with its context. These data originate in a study of shared T cell receptors in the human thymus. CDR1 SGHTA and CDR2 FQGNSA come from the germline V gene. The CDR3 is made up of 13 amino acids. Between the trimmed V and J ends, which lost 3 bases and 8 bases, there was a span of 11 bases. Assay: immunoSEQ multiplex PCR; the TCRdb copy retains only in-frame clones and omits some. The sample yields hundreds of thousands of clones, approximately 88% seen once. Another study also made use of these data, one on human thymus T cells.

This TCR came from a boy less than two years old with a congenital heart defect. The genes are TRBV7-2 and TRBJ2-1; a possible D gene is TRBD2 (6 bases). The specimen was thymocytes. CDR3 residues: CASSLAGRYEQFF. The CDR3 nucleotides read TGTGCCAGCAGCTTGGCGGGAAGGTATGAGCAGTTCTTC. Variable domain in full (rest from reference TRBV7-2 and TRBJ2-1): GAGVSQSPSNKVTEKGKDVELRCDPISGHTALYWYRQSLGQGLEFLIYFQGNSAPDKSGLPSDRFSAERTGGSVSTLTIQRTQQEDSAVYLCASSLAGRYEQFFGPGTRLTVL.